These 20 T cell receptor beta chains were sequenced from one sample in a study of blood T cell repertoires in COVID-19. Repertoires were generated with immunoSEQ multiplex PCR, while TCRdb's copy carries only in-frame clones and drops some. Of about 85,000 clones in the sample, 65% to 85% are singletons; the top ten hold 11%. The sample consisted of peripheral blood. The receptors originated from a man between 70 and 80 years old with acute or convalescent COVID-19.

The chain links TRBV6-5 to TRBJ1-1; 7 bases are a match to TRBD1. This CDR3 spans 14 amino acids. Germline V gene lookup returns CDR1 MNHEY and CDR2 SVGAGI. J gave up 1 base and V 4 bases, and 3 bases lay outside the gene matches. CDR3: CASSSGQQNTEAFF. CDR3 coding DNA: TGTGCCAGCAGTTCGGGACAGCAGAACACTGAAGCTTTCTTT.

The chain has TRBV10-1 and TRBJ2-1; 11 positions agree with TRBD1. J lost 8 bases, V lost 5 bases, and 8 bases had no gene match. Germline V gives CDR1 WNHNN, CDR2 SYGVQD (reference sequence). The CDR3 sequence is 15 residues long. The CDR3: CASSWGQGDSDEQFF. CDR3 DNA: TGCGCCAGCAGTTGGGGACAGGGGGACTCGGATGAGCAGTTCTTC.

This chain links TRBV4-1 with TRBJ1-2, with TRBD1 identical over 7 bases. Losses at the gene ends were 8 bases for V and 4 bases for J; bases not matched to a gene: 13. This CDR3 has 15 residues. The germline gives CDR1 MGHRA, CDR2 YSYEKL. The CDR3 DNA reads as TGCGCCAGCGGGTCACCGGGACAGCTATTCTATGGCTACACCTTC. Amino acids: CASGSPGQLFYGYTF.

The chain carries TRBV11-2 and TRBJ2-7; D ambiguous. Germline V gene lookup returns CDR1 SGHAT and CDR2 FQNNGV. V was trimmed by 1 base and J by 9 bases, leaving 7 bases between them. The CDR3 runs 11 residues. The CDR3: CASSLVYRQYF. The CDR3 DNA follows: TGTGCCAGCAGCTTAGTGTACAGGCAGTACTTC.

This chain uses TRBV5-8 with TRBJ1-5, with TRBD1 matching over 8 bases. Germline V gives CDR1 SGHTS, CDR2 YDEGEE. V trimming: 3 bases; J trimming: 5 bases; junction bases outside the gene matches: 7. The CDR3 is 15 amino acids. The CDR3 DNA is TGTGCCAGCAGCTCCGGACAGGGTGGAGATCAGCCCCAGCATTTT. This sequence encodes CASSSGQGGDQPQHF. The full variable domain, its missing parts supplied by reference TRBV5-8 and TRBJ1-5, is EAGVTQSPTHLIKTRGQQATLRCSPISGHTSVYWYQQALGLGLQFLLWYDEGEERNRGNFPPRFSGRQFPNYSSELNVNALELEDSALYLCASSSGQGGDQPQHFGDGTRLSIL.

The count of this clone is one. J is TRBJ1-1 and V is TRBV9, with 7 nucleotides matching TRBD1. From germline, CDR1 is SGDLS and CDR2 YYNGEE. After removal of 0 bases from V and 2 bases from J, the junction contained 7 bases not matched to a gene. CDR3 size: 16 residues. CDR3 DNA: TGTGCCAGCAGCGTAGATCCAGGACAGGCTAACACTGAAGCTTTCTTT. Its protein is CASSVDPGQANTEAFF. The whole variable domain, filled in from reference TRBV9 and TRBJ1-1, reads DSGVTQTPKHLITATGQRVTLRCSPRSGDLSVYWYQQSLDQGLQFLIQYYNGEERAKGNILERFSAQQFPDLHSELNLSSLELGDSALYFCASSVDPGQANTEAFFGQGTRLTVV.

The chain links TRBV10-3 to TRBJ1-2; 8 bases line up with TRBD1. There are 11 residues in the CDR3. Germline V gene sequence: CDR1 ENHRY, CDR2 SYGVKD. Trimming removed 10 bases from V and 8 bases from J; junction bases left unmatched: 6. CDR3 bases: TGTGCCACCGGACAGGGACGCGGCTACACCTTC. As protein: CATGQGRGYTF.

The chain couples TRBV3-1 (or the pseudogene TRBV3-2) to TRBJ1-2; no firm D call. Germline CDR1 LGHDT, CDR2 YNNKEL (reference sequence). CDR3 size: 13 residues. V lost 1 base, J lost 8 bases, and 11 bases lay in between. The CDR3 loop reads CASSQGRVRGYTF. The CDR3 bases are TGTGCCAGCAGCCAAGGGCGGGTAAGGGGCTACACCTTC.

The V call is TRBV6-1, the J call TRBJ2-5, with 8 nucleotides matching TRBD2. This CDR3 region has 16 residues. Germline V lookup: CDR1 MNHNS, CDR2 SASEGT. V shed 2 bases and J 1 base; nucleotides not matched to a gene: 6. The CDR3 loop is CASSERQRGLQETQYF. The CDR3 region has the DNA TGTGCCAGCAGTGAACGGCAGCGGGGGCTCCAAGAGACCCAGTACTTC.

The chain carries TRBV28 and TRBJ2-7; D might be TRBD1 (5 bases). CDR1 MDHEN and CDR2 SYDVKM come from the germline V gene. V lost 3 bases, J lost 6 bases, and 12 bases lay in between. This CDR3 has 13 amino acids. The CDR3 DNA sequence: TGTGCCAGCAGTTTTGGGGCTATCCGCGAGCAGTACGTC. This gives the protein CASSFGAIREQYV.

This sequence joins TRBV5-4 and TRBJ2-7; 10 bases agree with TRBD2. Germline V gene data show CDR1 as SGHNT and CDR2 as YYREEE (reference sequence). V dropped 2 bases and J dropped 1; count of bases not matched to a gene: 18. The CDR3 loop spans 20 amino acids. CDR3 region: CASSLNSAGKELAGSYEQYF. The CDR3, as DNA: TGTGCCAGCAGCTTAAATTCCGCAGGGAAAGAACTAGCGGGGTCCTACGAGCAGTACTTC.

The rearrangement uses TRBV28 and TRBJ2-3, with TRBD2 matching over 8 bases. V was clipped by 4 bases and J by 3 bases; unmatched bases: 6. The CDR3 runs 15 residues. Germline loops: CDR1 MDHEN, CDR2 SYDVKM. The CDR3: CASSSAGGRTDTQYF. CDR3 bases: TGTGCCAGCAGTTCCGCGGGGGGAAGGACAGATACGCAGTATTTT.

The rearrangement links TRBV27 to TRBJ2-2, with D unclear. The CDR3 length is 14 residues. Germline CDR1 MNHEY, CDR2 SMNVEV (reference sequence). V was cut by 3 bases and J by 4 bases, with 9 bases left in between. The CDR3 protein is CASSFQIGTGELFF. For the CDR3, the DNA is TGTGCCAGCAGTTTTCAGATTGGCACCGGGGAGCTGTTTTTT.

In nucleotides, the CDR3 is TGTGCCAGCAGCTTGGAGGGAGGCAGGGGGACTTACGAGCAGTACTTC. The encoded protein is CASSLEGGRGTYEQYF. The chain links TRBV5-4 to TRBJ2-7, with D possibly being TRBD1 (7 bases). This CDR3 contains 16 residues. V lost 0 bases to trimming and J lost 4 bases, with 17 bases between them. Per the germline V gene, CDR1 is SGHNT and CDR2 is YYREEE (reference sequence). Looking up the rest from reference TRBV5-4 and TRBJ2-7 gives the full variable domain: ETGVTQSPTHLIKTRGQQVTLRCSSQSGHNTVSWYQQALGQGPQFIFQYYREEENGRGNFPPRFSGLQFPNYSSELNVNALELDDSALYLCASSLEGGRGTYEQYFGPGTRLTVT.

V usage is TRBV29-1 and J usage is TRBJ1-3; TRBD1 aligns across 7 bases. CDR3 size: 15 residues. V gave up 7 bases and J gave up 0 bases; unmatched junction bases: 9. The germline V gene encodes CDR1 SQVTM and CDR2 ANQGSEA. CDR3 amino acids: CSASNWDSSGNTIYF. Written as DNA, the CDR3 is TGCAGCGCCTCCAACTGGGACAGCTCTGGAAACACCATATATTTT.

The chain employs TRBV5-6 and TRBJ2-7; 9 nucleotides line up with TRBD1. CDR1 is SGHDT, CDR2 YYEEEE, per germline. Unmatched junction bases numbered 5, after V lost 3 bases and J lost 4 bases. This CDR3 has 14 amino acids. The CDR3 bases are TGTGCCAGCAGCTCCGGGACAGGGAGATACGAGCAGTACTTC. Its translation is CASSSGTGRYEQYF.

The rearrangement joins TRBV12-3 or TRBV12-4 to TRBJ2-2; D gene unclear. V was trimmed by 8 bases and J by 4 bases, leaving 8 bases between them. The CDR3 runs to 12 residues. The CDR3 sequence: CASLFTTGELFF. Here the CDR3 DNA reads TGTGCCAGCCTATTTACCACCGGGGAGCTGTTTTTT.

This clone showed up just once. The chain links TRBV4-2 to TRBJ2-3; 12 bases line up with TRBD2. V was clipped by 4 bases and J by 5 bases; unmatched bases: 4. Germline CDR1 is LGHNA and CDR2 is YNFKEQ. CDR3 length: 15 amino acids. CDR3 nucleotides: TGTGCCAGCAGCCCCCTAGCGGGGGGGCAAGATACGCAGTATTTT. It is translated as CASSPLAGGQDTQYF.

The gene calls are TRBV9 and TRBJ2-2; D is unclear. In germline, CDR1 is SGDLS, CDR2 YYNGEE. V was cut by 3 bases and J by 0 bases, with 6 bases left in between. The length of the CDR3 is 14 residues. The CDR3 DNA follows: TGTGCCAGCAGCGCCACAGCGAACACCGGGGAGCTGTTTTTT. It codes for CASSATANTGELFF.

The table lists this clone with a few counts. The CDR3 loop reads CASSDWGQGSTDTQYF. CDR3 sequence (DNA): TGTGCCAGCAGTGATTGGGGACAGGGGAGCACAGATACGCAGTATTTT. V usage is TRBV6-4 and J usage is TRBJ2-3, with 10 positions matching TRBD1. V was clipped by 3 bases and J by 0 bases; unmatched bases: 3. The CDR3 covers 16 residues. In germline, CDR1 is MRHNA, CDR2 SNTAGT.